Shown below are 28 T cell receptor beta chains from a single sample sequenced in a study of PD-L1 blockade in urothelial cancer. TCRdb's copy holds only in-frame clones and misses some; the assay was immunoSEQ multiplex PCR. Of some 100,000 clones in the sample, about nine tenths were seen once. Sequenced material: PBMCs, taken around atezolizumab (anti-PD-L1) treatment. Receptors were obtained from a woman older than 75 with urothelial cancer.

The table lists this clone with a count of one. The J gene is TRBJ1-5, the V gene TRBV6-5, with 11 bases aligning to TRBD1. Germline V gene sequence: CDR1 MNHEY, CDR2 SVGAGI. This CDR3 is built from 15 residues. V gave up 6 bases and J gave up 4 bases; unmatched junction bases: 5. DNA for the CDR3: TGTGCCAGCAGATTCCGGGACAGGGGGAATCAGCCCCAGCATTTT. Translated: CASRFRDRGNQPQHF.

The rearrangement joins TRBV13 to TRBJ2-7; D not resolved. V was cut by 0 bases and J by 3 bases, with 12 bases left in between. The germline CDR1 and CDR2 sequences are PRHDT and FYEKMQ (reference sequence). This CDR3 contains 15 residues. Here the CDR3 DNA reads TGTGCCAGCAGCTTAGGGTACGGGTCAAACTACGAGCAGTACTTC. It yields the protein CASSLGYGSNYEQYF.

J is TRBJ1-4 and V is TRBV19; TRBD1 agrees at 11 bases. The germline V gene has CDR1 LNHDA and CDR2 SQIVND (reference sequence). The CDR3 sequence is 14 residues long. The V gene end was trimmed by 8 bases and the J gene end by 6 bases; junction bases not matched to a gene: 5. CDR3 region: CASARDRGDEKLFF. CDR3 sequence (DNA): TGTGCCAGTGCCCGGGACAGGGGGGATGAAAAACTGTTTTTT.

The chain couples TRBV7-7 to TRBJ2-1; D might be TRBD1 (8 bases). From germline, CDR1 is SSHAT and CDR2 FNYEAQ (reference sequence). CDR3 length equals 14 residues. The V gene lost 1 base and the J gene lost 7 bases, with 11 bases spanning the gap. CDR3 nucleotide sequence: TGTGCCAGCAGCTTAGACAGGGGGGGGAATGAGCAGTTCTTC. Amino acids: CASSLDRGGNEQFF.

The chain couples TRBV5-1 to TRBJ1-1, with TRBD1 identical over 7 bases. Trimming cost V 3 bases and J 1 base; bases outside gene matches: 9. CDR1 is SGHRS, CDR2 YFSETQ, per germline. This CDR3 spans 16 amino acids. The CDR3 protein is CASSSLTGFRNTEAFF. The CDR3 DNA follows: TGCGCCAGCAGCTCGTTGACAGGGTTTAGGAACACTGAAGCTTTCTTT.

The chain is built from TRBV28 and TRBJ2-7, with TRBD1 matching 7 bases. CDR1 MDHEN and CDR2 SYDVKM come from the germline V gene. The CDR3 is made up of 14 amino acids. J was trimmed by 5 bases and V by 2 bases; bases with no gene match: 6. The CDR3 DNA reads as TGTGCCAGCAGTTTAGGTAAGGGGGCCGACGAGCAGTACTTC. This sequence encodes CASSLGKGADEQYF. The variable domain in full, completed from reference TRBV28 and TRBJ2-7, reads DVKVTQSSRYLVKRTGEKVFLECVQDMDHENMFWYRQDPGLGLRLIYFSYDVKMKEKGDIPEGYSVSREKKERFSLILESASTNQTSMYLCASSLGKGADEQYFGPGTRLTVT.

The chain uses TRBV28 and TRBJ1-5; the D gene is possibly TRBD1 (6 bases). CDR3 length: 15 residues. Trimming took 4 bases from V and 7 from J, leaving 17 bases between them. Germline V gene lookup returns CDR1 MDHEN and CDR2 SYDVKM. CDR3 nucleotides: TGTGCCAGCAGTTCAATCCTCGGGGGGCGGCAGCCCCAGCATTTT. Encoded protein: CASSSILGGRQPQHF.

V usage is TRBV5-1 and J usage is TRBJ2-1, with TRBD2 matching over 12 bases. The J segment lost 7 bases and the V segment lost 1 base, leaving 9 bases of the junction unmatched. Germline V gene data show CDR1 as SGHRS and CDR2 as YFSETQ. The CDR3 spans 17 residues. DNA for the CDR3: TGCGCCAGCAGCTTGACTAGCGGGAGGCCGGTAGGGAATGAGCAGTTCTTC. Amino acid sequence: CASSLTSGRPVGNEQFF.

The J gene is TRBJ2-3, the V gene TRBV14, with no clear D. From germline, CDR1 is SGHDN and CDR2 FVKESK. The CDR3 covers 14 residues. The V end was cut by 1 base, the J end by 0 bases, with 5 bases between. Here the CDR3 reads CASSQGGSTDTQYF. For the CDR3, the DNA is TGTGCCAGCAGCCAAGGCGGAAGCACAGATACGCAGTATTTT.

This chain uses TRBV7-9 with TRBJ2-1; 7 bases line up with TRBD2. Trimming cost V 5 bases and J 2 bases; bases outside gene matches: 9. The germline CDR1 and CDR2 sequences are SEHNR and FQNEAQ (reference sequence). This CDR3 comprises 16 residues. The DNA of the CDR3 is TGTGCCAGCAGCCCCGGACTAGGTCCACCCTACAATGAGCAGTTCTTC. It codes for CASSPGLGPPYNEQFF.

The rearrangement joins TRBV10-3 to TRBJ2-5; TRBD2 matches at 10 bases. CDR3 length equals 16 residues. The germline V gene has CDR1 ENHRY and CDR2 SYGVKD. V lost 0 bases to trimming and J lost 5 bases; unmatched junction nucleotides: 6. The CDR3 loop reads CAISESASGSGETQYF. In DNA form, the CDR3 reads TGTGCCATCAGTGAGTCGGCTAGCGGGAGCGGGGAGACCCAGTACTTC.

CDR3 loop: CASSPMGAPESEQYF. The CDR3 region has the DNA TGTGCCAGCAGCCCTATGGGGGCCCCAGAGAGCGAGCAGTACTTC. The chain is built from TRBV7-3 and TRBJ2-7; a weak D match, TRBD1 (6 bases). Germline CDR1 reads SGHTA; CDR2 reads FQGTGA. This CDR3 region has 15 residues. Between the trimmed V and J ends, which lost 5 bases and 6 bases, there was a span of 20 bases.

The CDR3 DNA follows: TGTGCCAGCAGTTCACAGGGGGCCGGTCGGGAGACCCAGTACTTC. Its translation is CASSSQGAGRETQYF. The chain couples TRBV6-5 to TRBJ2-5; 9 bases agree with TRBD1. The germline V gene encodes CDR1 MNHEY and CDR2 SVGAGI. Trimming cost V 4 bases and J 5 bases; bases outside gene matches: 8. This CDR3 is built from 15 residues.

The CDR3 DNA sequence: TGTGCCAGCAACAGGGATAGCAATCAGCCCCAGCATTTT. It encodes CASNRDSNQPQHF. This chain joins TRBV2 and TRBJ1-5; possible D gene TRBD1, 6 bases. CDR3 length: 13 amino acids. CDR1 SNHLY and CDR2 FYNNEI come from the germline V gene. V shed 7 bases and J shed 0 bases, with 7 bases lying between them.

V is TRBV9 and J is TRBJ1-5; 11 bases agree with TRBD1. There are 15 residues in the CDR3. V was clipped by 4 bases and J by 2 bases; unmatched bases: 2. Per germline, CDR1 SGDLS and CDR2 YYNGEE. For the CDR3, the DNA is TGTGCCAGCAGCCCGGGACAGGGGGGCAATCAGCCCCAGCATTTT. Amino acid sequence: CASSPGQGGNQPQHF.

The chain is built from TRBV9 and TRBJ1-2; TRBD1 agrees at 7 bases. Germline V CDR1 and CDR2: SGDLS, YYNGEE. The CDR3 contains 15 residues. V was pared by 3 bases and J by 8 bases, with 13 bases of the junction left unmatched. CDR3 sequence reads: CASSEEQGPRAGYTF. Here the CDR3 DNA reads TGTGCCAGCAGCGAGGAACAGGGGCCTCGTGCGGGCTACACCTTC.

The genes are TRBV14 and TRBJ1-5; tentatively, D is TRBD1 (5 bases). This CDR3 contains 14 residues. Germline-derived CDR1 and CDR2 are SGHDN and FVKESK. V shed 10 bases and J shed 7 bases, with 20 bases lying between them. The CDR3, as DNA: TGTGCCACCCGACGCGGCGGGGCGAGGCAGCCCCAGCATTTT. This sequence encodes CATRRGGARQPQHF. Full variable domain (missing parts from reference TRBV14 and TRBJ1-5): EAGVTQFPSHSVIEKGQTVTLRCDPISGHDNLYWYRRVMGKEIKFLLHFVKESKQDESGMPNNRFLAERTGGTYSTLKVQPAELEDSGVYFCATRRGGARQPQHFGDGTRLSIL.

V gene TRBV14 combines with J gene TRBJ2-1, with TRBD2 identical over 8 bases. The ends lost 4 bases at V and 2 bases at J; junction bases unmatched: 4. The CDR3 loop spans 15 amino acids. Germline V gives CDR1 SGHDN, CDR2 FVKESK. The CDR3 DNA sequence: TGTGCCAGCAGCCCCAGCGGGAGCCCCTACAATGAGCAGTTCTTC. This gives the protein CASSPSGSPYNEQFF.

The chain combines TRBV2 with TRBJ2-7, with TRBD1 as a possible D gene (9 bases). V lost 4 bases, J lost 4 bases, and 14 bases lay in between. The CDR3 totals 14 residues. The germline CDR1 and CDR2 sequences are SNHLY and FYNNEI. In DNA, the CDR3 is TGTGCCAGCAGTGTAGCGGGACAGGGTTACGAGCAGTACTTC. It translates to CASSVAGQGYEQYF.

This chain links TRBV19 with TRBJ1-5; 7 bases map to TRBD1. After removal of 7 bases from V and 0 bases from J, the junction contained 12 bases not matched to a gene. The CDR3 loop spans 17 amino acids. In germline, CDR1 is LNHDA, CDR2 SQIVND (reference sequence). The CDR3 DNA sequence: TGTGCCAGTACCACGAGGGGGACAGCTCATAGCAATCAGCCCCAGCATTTT. The encoded protein is CASTTRGTAHSNQPQHF. The full variable domain, completed using reference TRBV19 and TRBJ1-5, is DGGITQSPKYLFRKEGQNVTLSCEQNLNHDAMYWYRQDPGQGLRLIYYSQIVNDFQKGDIAEGYSVSREKKESFPLTVTSAQKNPTAFYLCASTTRGTAHSNQPQHFGDGTRLSIL.

The chain couples TRBV18 to TRBJ1-1; D may be TRBD1 (6 bases). Germline V lookup: CDR1 KGHSH, CDR2 LQKENI. The CDR3 totals 13 residues. Trimming cost V 8 bases and J 0 bases, with 10 bases left between them. Written as DNA, the CDR3 is TGTGCCAGCGCAGGGGACATGAACACTGAAGCTTTCTTT. This translates into CASAGDMNTEAFF.

This rearrangement joins TRBV6-1 to TRBJ1-1; no clear D. This CDR3 is 12 amino acids long. Germline V CDR1 and CDR2: MNHNS, SASEGT. Trimming took 7 bases from V and 5 from J, leaving 11 bases between them. The CDR3, as DNA: TGTGCCAGCACTCTACTTAGAACTGAAGCTTTCTTT. Its translation is CASTLLRTEAFF.

This chain uses TRBV11-1 with TRBJ1-2, with D maybe TRBD1 (6 bases). Germline CDR1 reads SGHAT; CDR2 reads FQDESV (reference sequence). V lost 3 bases to trimming and J lost 4 bases, with 9 bases between them. CDR3 size: 13 residues. For the CDR3, the DNA is TGTGCCAGCAGCTTCGGACAGACCTATGGCTACACCTTC. Protein sequence: CASSFGQTYGYTF.

The chain is built from TRBV12-5 and TRBJ2-7; TRBD1 matches at 9 bases. This CDR3 region has 14 residues. CDR1 LGHNT and CDR2 FRNRAP come from the germline V gene. V was pared by 8 bases and J by 5 bases, with 10 bases of the junction left unmatched. The CDR3 DNA reads TGTGCTAGTTCAGATGACAGGGGGTCCAACGAGCAGTACTTC. It is translated as CASSDDRGSNEQYF.

In this sample, this clone turned up once. This chain links TRBV6-5 with TRBJ2-1, with D perhaps TRBD1 (5 bases). Trimming took 4 bases from V and 6 from J, leaving 16 bases between them. The length of the CDR3 is 15 residues. Germline assignment: CDR1 MNHEY and CDR2 SVGAGI. CDR3 loop: CASSFLRQSGNEQFF. The CDR3 DNA follows: TGTGCCAGCAGTTTCCTTCGACAGTCCGGCAATGAGCAGTTCTTC.

This rearrangement joins TRBV7-2 to TRBJ2-7, with 11 bases aligning to TRBD2. The CDR3 is 14 residues long. Trimming cost V 5 bases and J 2 bases; bases outside gene matches: 2. The germline V gene encodes CDR1 SGHTA and CDR2 FQGNSA. Here the CDR3 reads CASSNSGRAYEQYF. CDR3 coding DNA: TGTGCCAGCAGCAATAGCGGGAGGGCCTACGAGCAGTACTTC.

V usage is TRBV28 and J usage is TRBJ1-4, with D hard to call. This CDR3 has 13 residues. V dropped 5 bases and J dropped 0 bases, with 4 bases sitting between them. Germline V gene lookup returns CDR1 MDHEN and CDR2 SYDVKM. CDR3 nucleotides: TGTGCCAGCAGTCGCGCAACTAATGAAAAACTGTTTTTT. Its protein is CASSRATNEKLFF.

This clone was seen only a few times. V is TRBV6-1 and J is TRBJ1-5; 10 nucleotides align to TRBD1. This CDR3 has 15 amino acids. With 6 bases clipped from V and 5 bases from J, the junction kept 7 bases outside the gene matches. Germline loops: CDR1 MNHNS, CDR2 SASEGT. The CDR3 bases are TGTGCCAGCAGAAACGACAGGGGGCGACATCAGCCCCAGCATTTT. Protein sequence: CASRNDRGRHQPQHF.